This TCR beta chain was identified in a study of patients and donors after allogeneic stem cell transplantation. Trimming cost V 2 bases and J 6 bases; bases outside gene matches: 9. Per the germline V gene, CDR1 is SGHRS and CDR2 is YFSETQ. The CDR3 totals 15 residues. TCRdb reprocessed the RT-PCR reads with MiXCR, giving one entry per CDR3 protein. In the table there are hundreds of thousands of distinct CDR3 sequences, about a sixth of which are singletons. This clonotype was detected a few times. This receptor was obtained from a human donor who was either an allogeneic HSCT recipient or a stem cell or donor lymphocyte infusion donor (not recorded which). It is not recorded whose cells these are; they may come from a transplant donor. The chain links TRBV5-1 to TRBJ1-1, with 8 nucleotides matching TRBD1. The material sequenced was blood, either unsorted or a sorted T cell fraction (not recorded which). CDR3 sequence (DNA): TGCGCCAGCAGCTTTTCTGTCGACAGGGGCGCTGAAGCTTTCTTT. It yields the protein CASSFSVDRGAEAFF.